This TCR beta chain derives from a study of T cells after yellow fever vaccination. Study results and caveats: Overlap between CD4 and CD8 compartments was detected for a small share of clonotypes. Most clones from primary vaccination were detected again post-booster (about 95% CD4, around 88% CD8). Abundant clonotypes from the bulk population could have been carried over as contaminants into FACS-sorted repertoires.

TCRdb re-called the 5' RACE reads with MiXCR, one entry per CDR3 protein. The repertoire holds tens of thousands of distinct CDR3 sequences, with under 6.5% as singletons. Germline V CDR1 and CDR2: SGHRS, YFSETQ. Trimming removed 2 bases from V and 3 bases from J, with 6 bases in between. This CDR3 has 13 residues. This clonotype was detected ten times or more. Its specificity is unknown. This specimen was CD4+ T cells sorted from PBMCs, taken more than 13 days after the first yellow fever vaccination. The receptor comes from a man between 18 and 29 years old who received the YFV17D yellow fever vaccine. The V call is TRBV5-1, the J call TRBJ1-3; D gene ambiguous. The CDR3 here is CASSLDVGNTIYF. The CDR3 DNA follows: TGCGCCAGCAGCTTAGACGTTGGAAACACCATATATTTT.